A single sample gave rise to the 27 T cell receptor beta chains below, sequenced in a study of T cell responses to AZD1222 COVID-19 vaccine. Profiling relied on immunoSEQ multiplex PCR, and the TCRdb table lists in-frame clones only, not all of them. There are tens of thousands of clones in the sample; just over 85% occur only once, and 10% to 13% lies in the top ten. Sequenced here: peripheral blood, sampled on day 0 of MenACWY control vaccination. The receptors were gathered from an adult in good health.

The chain recombines TRBV24-1 with TRBJ1-6; D gene ambiguous. V lost 12 bases to trimming and J lost 7 bases, with 21 bases between them. The CDR3 loop spans 15 amino acids. The germline V gene encodes CDR1 KGHDR and CDR2 SFDVKD. For the CDR3, the DNA is TGTGCCCCAGTCGGTCACGGAGTGGGGAATTCACCCCTCCACTTT. Amino acid sequence: CAPVGHGVGNSPLHF.

J is TRBJ1-5 and V is TRBV19; D may be TRBD1 (5 bases). This CDR3 spans 13 amino acids. The V gene lost 4 bases and the J gene lost 4 bases, with 8 bases spanning the gap. Per germline, CDR1 LNHDA and CDR2 SQIVND (reference sequence). Here the CDR3 reads CASSRDRNQPQHF. The CDR3 DNA sequence: TGTGCCAGTAGTAGAGACAGAAATCAGCCCCAGCATTTT.

CDR3 region: CASSLEGAETQYF. CDR3 DNA sequence: TGTGCCAGCAGCTTAGAGGGGGCAGAGACCCAGTACTTC. V gene TRBV11-3 combines with J gene TRBJ2-5; tentatively, D is TRBD1 (6 bases). Trimming took 0 bases from V and 4 from J, leaving 6 bases between them. The CDR3 is made up of 13 amino acids. Germline CDR1 and CDR2: SGHNT and YENEEA.

The chain carries TRBV6-1 and TRBJ2-3, with D perhaps given as TRBD1 or TRBD2 (6 bases each). Germline V gene lookup returns CDR1 MNHNS and CDR2 SASEGT. CDR3 length: 15 amino acids. Trimming cost V 1 base and J 9 bases, with 17 bases left between them. The CDR3 loop reads CASSEGTGAQMTQYF. The CDR3 DNA reads as TGTGCCAGCAGTGAAGGAACGGGGGCCCAGATGACGCAGTATTTT.

The gene calls are TRBV13 and TRBJ1-1; the D gene is possibly TRBD1 (6 bases). CDR1 is PRHDT, CDR2 FYEKMQ, per germline (reference sequence). Trimming left V 2 bases short and J 6 bases short, with 22 bases between. This CDR3 has 17 amino acids. In DNA, the CDR3 is TGTGCCAGCAGCTTACGTGGATTCGGACAGCGTACGCCTGAAGCTTTCTTT. It translates to CASSLRGFGQRTPEAFF.

The rearrangement joins TRBV10-1 to TRBJ2-7; D ambiguous. The CDR3 has 11 residues. V shed 4 bases and J shed 3 bases, with 4 bases lying between them. CDR1 and CDR2 from the germline V gene are WNHNN and SYGVQD (reference sequence). DNA for the CDR3: TGCGCCAGCAGTGGCCACTACGAGCAGTACTTC. This gives the protein CASSGHYEQYF.

This clone was counted a single time. The V call is TRBV2, the J call TRBJ2-5; D unclear. The CDR3 has 14 amino acids. Per the germline V gene, CDR1 is SNHLY and CDR2 is FYNNEI. V was cut by 4 bases and J by 1 base, with 10 bases left in between. The DNA for the CDR3 is TGTGCCAGCAGTGTTGTACCAATCCAAGAGACCCAGTACTTC. Its protein is CASSVVPIQETQYF.

This chain joins TRBV4-2 and TRBJ1-2; 9 nucleotides line up with TRBD1. The trim removed 0 bases at V and 5 bases at J, leaving 13 bases unmatched. Germline lookup yields CDR1 LGHNA and CDR2 YNFKEQ. There are 18 residues in the CDR3. The CDR3 loop reads CASSQDKGTGIPFYGYTF. CDR3 sequence (DNA): TGTGCCAGCAGCCAAGATAAAGGGACAGGGATACCATTTTATGGCTACACCTTC.

The rearrangement links TRBV11-2 to TRBJ1-2; 8 bases match TRBD1. The CDR3 sequence is 16 residues long. The germline V gene encodes CDR1 SGHAT and CDR2 FQNNGV. V trimming: 0 bases; J trimming: 2 bases; junction bases outside the gene matches: 5. CDR3 DNA sequence: TGTGCCAGCAGCTTAGATCTCGGACAGGGAAACTATGGCTACACCTTC. Translated, it gives CASSLDLGQGNYGYTF.

V and J are TRBV4-1 and TRBJ1-1, with D possibly matching TRBD1 (5 bases). Trimming removed 1 base at V and 5 bases at J, with 17 bases between. The CDR3 spans 16 residues. The germline V gene has CDR1 MGHRA and CDR2 YSYEKL. CDR3 sequence: CASSQAEERGGTEAFF. The CDR3 coding sequence is TGCGCCAGCAGCCAAGCGGAAGAGAGGGGAGGGACTGAAGCTTTCTTT.

This clone was seen only once. The chain uses TRBV7-9 and TRBJ2-5; D ambiguous. CDR1 and CDR2 from the germline V gene are SEHNR and FQNEAQ (reference sequence). Trimming took off 0 bases at V and 4 bases at J, with 9 bases between the two ends. The CDR3 covers 14 residues. This chain's CDR3 is CASSLAQSVETQYF. In DNA, the CDR3 is TGTGCCAGCAGCTTAGCACAAAGTGTAGAGACCCAGTACTTC.

This chain uses TRBV3-1 (or the pseudogene TRBV3-2) with TRBJ1-1; D might be TRBD1 (6 bases). Per the germline V gene, CDR1 is LGHDT and CDR2 is YNNKEL (reference sequence). CDR3 length: 13 residues. With 8 bases removed from V and 5 bases from J, the gap between germline ends came to 15 bases. CDR3 bases: TGTGCCAGCTGCGGGCAGGGGCGGACTGAAGCTTTCTTT. Translating gives CASCGQGRTEAFF.

This sequence joins TRBV4-2 and TRBJ1-2; unclear D gene. Germline values: CDR1 LGHNA, CDR2 YNFKEQ. The CDR3 is made up of 13 amino acids. V lost 5 bases, J lost 2 bases, and 9 bases lay in between. In nucleotides, the CDR3 is TGTGCCAGCAGCTCCACAGCGAACTATGGCTACACCTTC. Translation: CASSSTANYGYTF.

This rearrangement joins TRBV24-1 to TRBJ1-2; D might be TRBD1 (5 bases). Between the trimmed V and J ends, which lost 6 bases and 8 bases, there was a span of 9 bases. Per germline, CDR1 KGHDR and CDR2 SFDVKD. The CDR3 is 11 amino acids. The CDR3 loop reads CATSLRGGYTF. CDR3 sequence (DNA): TGTGCCACCAGTCTCCGGGGGGGCTACACCTTC.

This clone was recorded a few times. The J gene is TRBJ2-1, the V gene TRBV6-1, with 8 bases matching TRBD2. Trimming cost V 1 base and J 4 bases; bases outside gene matches: 6. The CDR3 spans 16 residues. Germline CDR1 reads MNHNS; CDR2 reads SASEGT. CDR3 DNA: TGTGCCAGCAGTGAAGGTCCCAGCGGGGGTTACAATGAGCAGTTCTTC. This gives the protein CASSEGPSGGYNEQFF.

The CDR3: CASNGDLSYNEQFF. The CDR3 region has the DNA TGTGCCAGTAACGGGGACCTCTCCTACAATGAGCAGTTCTTC. The V call is TRBV6-5, the J call TRBJ2-1; the D gene could be TRBD1 or TRBD2 (5 bases each). The CDR3 is 14 residues long. The V gene lost 9 bases and the J gene lost 0 bases, with 12 bases spanning the gap. Germline CDR1 and CDR2: MNHEY and SVGAGI.

The CDR3 sequence is CASSQDAGSQSFGYTF. CDR3 nucleotides: TGCGCCAGCAGCCAAGATGCGGGATCACAGTCCTTCGGCTACACCTTC. The gene calls are TRBV4-3 and TRBJ1-2, with D hard to call. The CDR3 covers 16 residues. V was clipped by 0 bases and J by 8 bases, with 19 bases between them. Germline V gene data show CDR1 as LGHNA and CDR2 as YSLEER.

The CDR3 DNA follows: TGTGCCAGCTCAATAACAGGGCGGGATGGCTACACCTTC. Residues: CASSITGRDGYTF. The chain combines TRBV18 with TRBJ1-2, with D possibly being TRBD1 (6 bases). Trimming shortened V by 5 bases and J by 6 bases, and 13 bases separated the two germline ends. The CDR3 loop spans 13 amino acids. Looked up from germline, CDR1 is KGHSH and CDR2 is LQKENI. Drawing the rest from reference TRBV18 and TRBJ1-2, the complete variable domain is NAGVMQNPRHLVRRRGQEARLRCSPMKGHSHVYWYRQLPEEGLKFMVYLQKENIIDESGMPKERFSAEFPKEGPSILRIQQVVRGDSAAYFCASSITGRDGYTFGSGTRLTVV.

This chain links TRBV7-8 with TRBJ2-7; tentative D call: TRBD1 (5 bases). Germline lookup yields CDR1 SGHVS and CDR2 FQNEAQ. V was trimmed by 1 base and J by 4 bases, leaving 17 bases between them. This CDR3 region has 16 residues. The CDR3 nucleotides are TGTGCCAGCAGCTTAGAATTCGGGCCCACAGGTTACGAGCAGTACTTC. Its translation is CASSLEFGPTGYEQYF.

The V and J genes are TRBV6-5 and TRBJ1-1, with 7 bases matching TRBD1. Trimming took 5 bases from V and 0 from J; bases not matched to a gene: 6. The CDR3 consists of 15 residues. Germline CDR1 is MNHEY and CDR2 is SVGAGI. The CDR3 loop reads CASSLGTAVNTEAFF. The CDR3 DNA is TGTGCCAGCAGTCTAGGGACAGCAGTGAACACTGAAGCTTTCTTT.

The chain uses TRBV7-9 and TRBJ1-4; D not resolved. The germline CDR1 and CDR2 sequences are SEHNR and FQNEAQ (reference sequence). Between the trimmed V and J ends, which lost 4 bases and 2 bases, there was a span of 14 bases. The CDR3 covers 16 residues. Here the CDR3 reads CASSSEPGRTNEKLFF. For the CDR3, the DNA is TGTGCCAGCAGCTCAGAACCGGGGAGGACTAATGAAAAACTGTTTTTT. The full variable domain, rest sourced from reference TRBV7-9 and TRBJ1-4, is DTGVSQNPRHKITKRGQNVTFRCDPISEHNRLYWYRQTLGQGPEFLTYFQNEAQLEKSRLLSDRFSAERPKGSFSTLEIQRTEQGDSAMYLCASSSEPGRTNEKLFFGSGTQLSVL.

This clone is medium-sized (0.01 to 0.1%). The chain uses TRBV6-5 and TRBJ1-1; D unclear. The length of the CDR3 is 13 residues. The germline V gene has CDR1 MNHEY and CDR2 SVGAGI. Deletions cut 0 bases from V and 8 bases from J, with 10 bases between. The CDR3 loop reads CASSYSVGGEAFF. DNA of the CDR3: TGTGCCAGCAGTTACTCGGTGGGAGGGGAAGCTTTCTTT.

The chain links TRBV3-1 (or the pseudogene TRBV3-2) to TRBJ2-7; D is unresolved. V was trimmed by 6 bases and J by 4 bases, leaving 13 bases between them. The CDR3 consists of 13 residues. The germline CDR1 and CDR2 sequences are LGHDT and YNNKEL (reference sequence). The CDR3 here is CASSPGSPYEQYF. DNA of the CDR3: TGTGCCAGCAGTCCCGGCAGCCCGTACGAGCAGTACTTC.

The genes are TRBV19 and TRBJ1-5, with TRBD1 as a possible D gene (5 bases). Between the trimmed V and J ends, which lost 2 bases and 7 bases, there was a span of 15 bases. Germline-derived CDR1 and CDR2 are LNHDA and SQIVND (reference sequence). This CDR3 has 15 residues. The CDR3 reads CASSIQGGGEQPQHF. The CDR3 nucleotides are TGTGCCAGTAGTATACAGGGTGGCGGTGAACAGCCCCAGCATTTT.

The chain uses TRBV5-4 and TRBJ2-1; 7 bases match TRBD1. The CDR3 has 15 amino acids. After removal of 0 bases from V and 7 bases from J, the junction contained 7 bases not matched to a gene. Germline V gene sequence: CDR1 SGHNT, CDR2 YYREEE (reference sequence). CDR3 sequence: CASSLAKAGGNEQFF. Written as DNA, the CDR3 is TGTGCCAGCAGCTTGGCCAAGGCAGGGGGAAATGAGCAGTTCTTC.

This rearrangement joins TRBV9 to TRBJ1-1; D remains unclear. This CDR3 has 14 residues. CDR1 and CDR2 (germline): SGDLS, YYNGEE. V was trimmed by 0 bases and J by 4 bases, leaving 10 bases between them. CDR3 nucleotide sequence: TGTGCCAGCAGCGTAGTCCCGGAGAGCACTGAAGCTTTCTTT. Translating gives CASSVVPESTEAFF.

This clone was seen a single time. The chain is built from TRBV6-6 and TRBJ2-5; D unresolved. Germline CDR1 is MNHNY and CDR2 is SVGAGI (reference sequence). This CDR3 has 13 residues. V lost 2 bases and J 5 bases, leaving 9 bases between the germline ends. The CDR3, as DNA: TGTGCCAGCAGTTACGGGAATTGGGAGACCCAGTACTTC. It encodes CASSYGNWETQYF.